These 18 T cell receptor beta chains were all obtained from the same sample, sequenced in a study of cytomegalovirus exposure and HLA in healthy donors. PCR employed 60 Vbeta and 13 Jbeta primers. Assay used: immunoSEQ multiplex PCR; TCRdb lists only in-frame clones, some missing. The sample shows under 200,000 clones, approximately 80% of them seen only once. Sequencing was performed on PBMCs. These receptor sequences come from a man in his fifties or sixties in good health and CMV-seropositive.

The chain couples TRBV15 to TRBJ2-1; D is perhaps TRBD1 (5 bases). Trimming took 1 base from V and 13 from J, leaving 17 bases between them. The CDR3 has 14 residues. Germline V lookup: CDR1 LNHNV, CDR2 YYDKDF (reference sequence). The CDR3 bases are TGTGCCACCAGCAGAGGGGGCCCCGGAGCAAATCAGTTCTTC. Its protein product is CATSRGGPGANQFF.

The CDR3 reads CASSLAGWNQPQHF. The CDR3 DNA reads TGTGCCAGCAGTTTGGCAGGATGGAATCAGCCCCAGCATTTT. The chain is built from TRBV28 and TRBJ1-5, with D hard to call. Trimming left V 3 bases short and J 4 bases short, with 10 bases between. CDR1 MDHEN and CDR2 SYDVKM come from the germline V gene. This CDR3 spans 14 amino acids.

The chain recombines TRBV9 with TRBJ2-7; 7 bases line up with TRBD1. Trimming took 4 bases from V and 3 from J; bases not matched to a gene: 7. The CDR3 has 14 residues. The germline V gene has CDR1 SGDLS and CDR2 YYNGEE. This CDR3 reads CASSPQTGSYEQYF. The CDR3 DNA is TGTGCCAGCAGCCCCCAGACAGGGAGCTACGAGCAGTACTTC.

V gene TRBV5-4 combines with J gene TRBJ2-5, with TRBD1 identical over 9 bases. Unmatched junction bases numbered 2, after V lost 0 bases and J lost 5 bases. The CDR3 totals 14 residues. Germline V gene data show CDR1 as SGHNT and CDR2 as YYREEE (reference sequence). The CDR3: CASSLATGGETQYF. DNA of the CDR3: TGTGCCAGCAGCTTGGCGACAGGGGGGGAGACCCAGTACTTC.

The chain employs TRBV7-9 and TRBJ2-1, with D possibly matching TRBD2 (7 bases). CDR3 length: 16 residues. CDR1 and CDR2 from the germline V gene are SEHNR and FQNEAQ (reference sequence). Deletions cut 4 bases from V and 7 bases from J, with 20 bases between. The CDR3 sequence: CASSSYLTSQGNEQFF. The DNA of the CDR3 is TGTGCCAGCAGCTCCTATTTGACTAGCCAGGGGAATGAGCAGTTCTTC.

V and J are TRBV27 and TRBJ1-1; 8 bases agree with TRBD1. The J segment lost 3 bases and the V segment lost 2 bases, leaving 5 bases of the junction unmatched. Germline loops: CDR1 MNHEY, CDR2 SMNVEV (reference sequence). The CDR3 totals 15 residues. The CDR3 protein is CASSLTGGLHTEAFF. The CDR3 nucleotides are TGTGCCAGCAGTTTAACAGGGGGTCTGCACACTGAAGCTTTCTTT.

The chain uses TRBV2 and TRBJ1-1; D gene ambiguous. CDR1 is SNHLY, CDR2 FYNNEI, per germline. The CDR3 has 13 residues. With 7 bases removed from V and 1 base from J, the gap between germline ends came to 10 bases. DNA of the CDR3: TGTGCCAGCATCATACAGTGGAACACTGAAGCTTTCTTT. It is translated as CASIIQWNTEAFF.

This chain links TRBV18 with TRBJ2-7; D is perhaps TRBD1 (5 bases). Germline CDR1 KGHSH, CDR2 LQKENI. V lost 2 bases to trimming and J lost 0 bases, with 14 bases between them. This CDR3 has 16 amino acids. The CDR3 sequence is CASSPGRGIDSYEQYV. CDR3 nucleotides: TGTGCCAGCTCACCAGGTAGGGGCATAGACTCCTACGAGCAGTACGTC.

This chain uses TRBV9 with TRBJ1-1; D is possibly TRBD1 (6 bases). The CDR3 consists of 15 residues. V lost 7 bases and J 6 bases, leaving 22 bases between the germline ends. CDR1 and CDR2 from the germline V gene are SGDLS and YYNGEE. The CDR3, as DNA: TGTGCCAGCGGCGGTTGGTCTGGGGGCACCGCTGAAGCTTTCTTT. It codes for CASGGWSGGTAEAFF.

CDR3 region: CASSPSGGNEQFF. The CDR3 nucleotides read TGTGCCAGCAGCCCCTCGGGGGGGAATGAGCAGTTCTTC. V is TRBV12-1 and J is TRBJ2-1; the D segment call TRBD2 is taken from the table without a DNA check. TRBV12-1 is recorded as a pseudogene. The CDR3 has 13 residues.

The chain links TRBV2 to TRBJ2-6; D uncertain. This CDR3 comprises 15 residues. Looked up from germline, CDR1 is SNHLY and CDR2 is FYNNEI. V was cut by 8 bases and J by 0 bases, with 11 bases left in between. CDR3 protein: CASRGAYSGANVLTF. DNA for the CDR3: TGTGCCAGCCGCGGCGCCTACTCTGGGGCCAACGTCCTGACTTTC.

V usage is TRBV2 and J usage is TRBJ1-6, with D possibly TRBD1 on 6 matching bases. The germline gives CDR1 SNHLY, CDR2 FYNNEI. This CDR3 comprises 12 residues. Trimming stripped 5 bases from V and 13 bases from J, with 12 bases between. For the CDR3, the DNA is TGTGCCAGCAGTCTAGACAGGTTTCCCCTCCACTTT. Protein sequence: CASSLDRFPLHF.

CDR3 DNA sequence: TGTGCCAGCAGCCTCAACAGGGGTTCGAGAGGCTACACCTTC. This gives the protein CASSLNRGSRGYTF. The rearrangement links TRBV4-2 to TRBJ1-2, with 7 bases lining up with TRBD1. The CDR3 covers 14 residues. After removal of 4 bases from V and 8 bases from J, the junction contained 10 bases not matched to a gene. Germline CDR1 reads LGHNA; CDR2 reads YNFKEQ.

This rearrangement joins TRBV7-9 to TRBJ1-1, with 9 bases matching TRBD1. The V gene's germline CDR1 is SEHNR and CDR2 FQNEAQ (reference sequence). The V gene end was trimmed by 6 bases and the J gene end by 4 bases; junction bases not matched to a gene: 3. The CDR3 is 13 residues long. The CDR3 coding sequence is TGTGCCAGCAGTGGACAGGGGACCACTGAAGCTTTCTTT. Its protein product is CASSGQGTTEAFF.

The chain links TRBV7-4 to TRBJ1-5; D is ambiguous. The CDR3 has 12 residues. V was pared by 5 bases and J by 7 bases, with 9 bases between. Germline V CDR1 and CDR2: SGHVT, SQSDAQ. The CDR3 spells CASSVSVQPQHF. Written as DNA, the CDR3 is TGTGCCAGCAGCGTATCGGTGCAGCCCCAGCATTTT.

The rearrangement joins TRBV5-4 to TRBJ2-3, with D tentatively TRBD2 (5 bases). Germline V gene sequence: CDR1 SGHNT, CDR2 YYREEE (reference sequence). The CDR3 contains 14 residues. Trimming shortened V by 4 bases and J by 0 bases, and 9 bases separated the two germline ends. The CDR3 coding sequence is TGTGCCAGCAGCCCCCGGACTAGCACAGATACGCAGTATTTT. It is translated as CASSPRTSTDTQYF.

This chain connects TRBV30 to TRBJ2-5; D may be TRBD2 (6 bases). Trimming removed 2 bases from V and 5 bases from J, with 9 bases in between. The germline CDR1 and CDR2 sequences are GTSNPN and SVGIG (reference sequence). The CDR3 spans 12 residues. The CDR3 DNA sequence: TGTGCCTGGAGTATTGCGGGGGAGACCCAGTACTTC. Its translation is CAWSIAGETQYF.

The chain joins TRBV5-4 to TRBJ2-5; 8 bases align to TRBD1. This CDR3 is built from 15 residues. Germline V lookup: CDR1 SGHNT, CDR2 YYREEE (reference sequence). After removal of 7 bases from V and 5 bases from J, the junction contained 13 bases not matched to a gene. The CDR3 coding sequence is TGTGCCAGCGCACTCAGGACAGGGTCGAGGGAGACCCAGTACTTC. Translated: CASALRTGSRETQYF.